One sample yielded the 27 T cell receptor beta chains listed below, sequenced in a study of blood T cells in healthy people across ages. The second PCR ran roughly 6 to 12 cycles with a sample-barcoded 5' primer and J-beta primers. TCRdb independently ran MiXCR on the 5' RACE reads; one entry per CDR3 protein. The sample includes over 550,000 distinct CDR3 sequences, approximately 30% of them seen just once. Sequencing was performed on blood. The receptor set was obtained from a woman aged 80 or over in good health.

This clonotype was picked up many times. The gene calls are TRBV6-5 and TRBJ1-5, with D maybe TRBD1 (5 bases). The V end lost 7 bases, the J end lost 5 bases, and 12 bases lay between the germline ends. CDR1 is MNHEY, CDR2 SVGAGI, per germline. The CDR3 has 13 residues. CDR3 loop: CASKAGSYQPQHF. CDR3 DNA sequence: TGTGCCAGCAAGGCAGGGTCATATCAGCCCCAGCATTTT.

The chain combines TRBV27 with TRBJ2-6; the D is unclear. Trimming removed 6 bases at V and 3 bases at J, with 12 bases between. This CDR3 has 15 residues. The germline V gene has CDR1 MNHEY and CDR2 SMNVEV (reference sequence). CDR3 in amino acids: CASSSRLDGANVLTF. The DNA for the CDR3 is TGTGCCAGCAGCTCGAGGCTGGATGGGGCCAACGTCCTGACTTTC.

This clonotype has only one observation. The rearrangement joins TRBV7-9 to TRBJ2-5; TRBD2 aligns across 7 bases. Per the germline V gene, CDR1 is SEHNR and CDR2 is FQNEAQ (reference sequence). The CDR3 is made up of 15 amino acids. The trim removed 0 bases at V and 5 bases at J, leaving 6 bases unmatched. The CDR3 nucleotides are TGTGCCAGCAGCTTAGCGAACGACGGGAGGGAGACCCAGTACTTC. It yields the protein CASSLANDGRETQYF. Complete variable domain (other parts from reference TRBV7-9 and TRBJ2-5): DTGVSQNPRHKITKRGQNVTFRCDPISEHNRLYWYRQTLGQGPEFLTYFQNEAQLEKSRLLSDRFSAERPKGSFSTLEIQRTEQGDSAMYLCASSLANDGRETQYFGPGTRLLVL.

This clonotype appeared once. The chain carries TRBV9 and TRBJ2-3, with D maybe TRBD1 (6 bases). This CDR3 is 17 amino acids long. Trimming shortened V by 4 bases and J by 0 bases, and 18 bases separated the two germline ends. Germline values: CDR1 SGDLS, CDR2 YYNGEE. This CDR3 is CASSPHYGQGSTDTQYF. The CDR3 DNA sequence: TGTGCCAGCAGCCCACACTATGGGCAGGGGAGCACAGATACGCAGTATTTT.

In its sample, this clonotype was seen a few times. CDR3 bases: TGCAGTGCTAGAGAAGGGACAGGGAGGACTGAAGCTTTCTTT. Its protein product is CSAREGTGRTEAFF. The V call is TRBV20-1, the J call TRBJ1-1, with TRBD1 identical over 9 bases. Germline V gene data show CDR1 as DFQATT and CDR2 as SNEGSKA (reference sequence). The length of the CDR3 is 14 residues. V gave up 0 bases and J gave up 5 bases; unmatched junction bases: 4.

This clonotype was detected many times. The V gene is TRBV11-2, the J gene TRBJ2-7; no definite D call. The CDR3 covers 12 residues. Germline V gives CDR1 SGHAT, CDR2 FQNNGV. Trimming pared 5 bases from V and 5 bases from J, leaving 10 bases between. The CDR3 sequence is CASSQLGDEQYF. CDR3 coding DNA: TGTGCCAGCAGCCAGTTAGGCGACGAGCAGTACTTC. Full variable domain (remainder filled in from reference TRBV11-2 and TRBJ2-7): EAGVAQSPRYKIIEKRQSVAFWCNPISGHATLYWYQQILGQGPKLLIQFQNNGVVDDSQLPKDRFSAERLKGVDSTLKIQPAKLEDSAVYLCASSQLGDEQYFGPGTRLTVT.

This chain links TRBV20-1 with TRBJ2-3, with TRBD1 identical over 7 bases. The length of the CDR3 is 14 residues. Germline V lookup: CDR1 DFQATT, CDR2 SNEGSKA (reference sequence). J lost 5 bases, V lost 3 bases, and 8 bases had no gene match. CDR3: CSARGTDPQDTQYF. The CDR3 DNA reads TGCAGTGCTAGGGGGACAGATCCACAAGATACGCAGTATTTT.

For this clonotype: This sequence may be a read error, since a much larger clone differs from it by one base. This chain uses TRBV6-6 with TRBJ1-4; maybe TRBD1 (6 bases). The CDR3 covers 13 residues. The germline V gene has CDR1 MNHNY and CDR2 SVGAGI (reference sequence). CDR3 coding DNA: TGTGCCAGCAAACCGGGGGCGAGTGAAAAACGGTTTTTT. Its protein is CASKPGASEKRFF.

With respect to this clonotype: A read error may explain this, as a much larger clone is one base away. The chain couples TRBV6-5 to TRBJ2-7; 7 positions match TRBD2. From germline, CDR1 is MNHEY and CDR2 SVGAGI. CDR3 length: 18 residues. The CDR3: CASSYGGVTSSSSYERYF. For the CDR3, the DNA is TGTGCCAGCAGTTACGGGGGGGTCACTAGTTCGAGCTCCTACGAGCGGTACTTC.

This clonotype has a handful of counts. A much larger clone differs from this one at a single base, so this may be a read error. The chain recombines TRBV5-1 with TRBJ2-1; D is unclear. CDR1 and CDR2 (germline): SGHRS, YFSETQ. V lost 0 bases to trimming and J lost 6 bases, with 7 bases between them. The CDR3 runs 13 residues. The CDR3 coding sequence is TGCGCCAGCAGCTTGGTAGGCCGCAATGAGCAGTTCTTC. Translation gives CASSLVGRNEQFF.

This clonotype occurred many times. The CDR3 loop reads CSANEQGPRRDNEQFF. CDR3 nucleotides: TGCAGTGCGAACGAACAGGGGCCGCGGCGCGACAATGAGCAGTTCTTC. The chain employs TRBV20-1 and TRBJ2-1; 7 nucleotides agree with TRBD1. V shed 6 bases, J shed 5 bases, and the junction held 16 bases outside the gene matches. Germline loops: CDR1 DFQATT, CDR2 SNEGSKA (reference sequence). The CDR3 spans 16 residues.

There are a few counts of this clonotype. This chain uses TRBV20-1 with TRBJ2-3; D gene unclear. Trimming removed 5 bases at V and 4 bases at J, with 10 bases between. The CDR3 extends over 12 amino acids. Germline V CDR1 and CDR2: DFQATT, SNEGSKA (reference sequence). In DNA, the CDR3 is TGCAGTGCTGGAACAGAGTCAGATACGCAGTATTTT. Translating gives CSAGTESDTQYF.

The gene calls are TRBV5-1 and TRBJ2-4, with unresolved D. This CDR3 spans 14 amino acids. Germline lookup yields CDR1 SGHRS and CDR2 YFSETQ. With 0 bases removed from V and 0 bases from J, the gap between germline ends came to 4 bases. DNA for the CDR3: TGCGCCAGCAGCTTGGGGTCAGCCAAAAACATTCAGTACTTC. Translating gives CASSLGSAKNIQYF.

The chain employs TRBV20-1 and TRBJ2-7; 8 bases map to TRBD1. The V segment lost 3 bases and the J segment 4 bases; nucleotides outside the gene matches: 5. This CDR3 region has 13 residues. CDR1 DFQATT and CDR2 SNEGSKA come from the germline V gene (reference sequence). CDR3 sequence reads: CSASDRGGYEQYF. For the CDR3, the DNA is TGCAGTGCTAGTGACAGGGGAGGTTACGAGCAGTACTTC.

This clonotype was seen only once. DNA for the CDR3: TGTGCCAGCAGCTTAGATCTCTTGCTAGCGGGCAGCACAGATACGCAGTATTTT. Encoded protein: CASSLDLLLAGSTDTQYF. The rearrangement uses TRBV11-2 and TRBJ2-3; 8 nucleotides agree with TRBD2. J lost 0 bases, V lost 0 bases, and 8 bases had no gene match. CDR3 length: 18 amino acids. The germline CDR1 and CDR2 sequences are SGHAT and FQNNGV.

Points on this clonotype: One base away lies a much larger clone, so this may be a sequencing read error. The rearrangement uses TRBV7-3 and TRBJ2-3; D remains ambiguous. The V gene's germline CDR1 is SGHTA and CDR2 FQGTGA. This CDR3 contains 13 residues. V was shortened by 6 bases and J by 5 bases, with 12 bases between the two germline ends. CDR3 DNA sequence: TGTGCCAGCAGTCCATCGGGCGTAGATACGCAGTATTTT. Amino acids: CASSPSGVDTQYF.

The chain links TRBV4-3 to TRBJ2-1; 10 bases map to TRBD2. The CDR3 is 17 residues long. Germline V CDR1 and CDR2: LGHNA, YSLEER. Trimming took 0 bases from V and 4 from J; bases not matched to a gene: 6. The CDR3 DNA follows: TGCGCCAGCAGCCAAGATTTCCTAGCGGGGGAGTACAATGAGCAGTTCTTC. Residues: CASSQDFLAGEYNEQFF.

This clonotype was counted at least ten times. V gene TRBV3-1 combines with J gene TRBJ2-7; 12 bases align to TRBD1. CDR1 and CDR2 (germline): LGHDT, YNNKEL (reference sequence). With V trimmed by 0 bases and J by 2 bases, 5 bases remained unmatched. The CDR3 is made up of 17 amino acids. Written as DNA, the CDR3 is TGTGCCAGCAGCCAAGACGGGACAGGGGGCTTTCCCTACGAGCAGTACTTC. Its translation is CASSQDGTGGFPYEQYF.

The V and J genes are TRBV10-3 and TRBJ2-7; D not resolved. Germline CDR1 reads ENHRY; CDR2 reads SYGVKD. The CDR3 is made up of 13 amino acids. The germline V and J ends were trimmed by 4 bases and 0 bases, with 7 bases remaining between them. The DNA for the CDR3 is TGTGCCATCAGTGGGTCCAGCTCCTACGAGCAGTACTTC. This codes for CAISGSSSYEQYF.

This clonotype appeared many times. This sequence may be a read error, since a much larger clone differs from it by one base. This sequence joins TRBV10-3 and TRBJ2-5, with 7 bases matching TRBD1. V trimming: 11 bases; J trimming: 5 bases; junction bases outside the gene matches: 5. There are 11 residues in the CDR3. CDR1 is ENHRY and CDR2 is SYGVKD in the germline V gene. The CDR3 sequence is CAALTGETQYF. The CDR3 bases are TGTGCCGCCCTGACAGGGGAGACCCAGTACTTC.

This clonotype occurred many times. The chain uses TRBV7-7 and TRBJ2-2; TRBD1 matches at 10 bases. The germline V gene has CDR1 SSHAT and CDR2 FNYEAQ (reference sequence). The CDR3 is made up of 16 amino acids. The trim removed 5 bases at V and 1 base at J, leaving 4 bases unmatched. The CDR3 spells CASSPGTGVNTGELFF. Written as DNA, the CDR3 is TGTGCCAGCAGCCCGGGGACAGGGGTGAACACCGGGGAGCTGTTTTTT. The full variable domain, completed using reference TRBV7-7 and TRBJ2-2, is GAGVSQSPRYKVTKRGQDVTLRCDPISSHATLYWYQQALGQGPEFLTYFNYEAQPDKSGLPSDRFSAERPEGSISTLTIQRTEQRDSAMYRCASSPGTGVNTGELFFGEGSRLTVL.

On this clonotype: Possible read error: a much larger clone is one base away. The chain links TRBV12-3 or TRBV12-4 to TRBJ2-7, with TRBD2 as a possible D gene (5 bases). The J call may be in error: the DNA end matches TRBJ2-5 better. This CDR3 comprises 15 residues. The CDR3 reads CASSLALGSQGTQYF. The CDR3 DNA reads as TGTGCCAGCAGTTTAGCGCTGGGGAGCCAAGGGACCCAGTACTTC.

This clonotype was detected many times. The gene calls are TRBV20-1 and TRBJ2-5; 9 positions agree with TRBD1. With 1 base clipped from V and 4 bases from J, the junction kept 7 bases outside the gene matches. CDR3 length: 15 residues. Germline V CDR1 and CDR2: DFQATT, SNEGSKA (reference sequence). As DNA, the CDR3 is TGCAGTGCTAGAGGGGGGACAGGGTTCCTAGAGACCCAGTACTTC. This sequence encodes CSARGGTGFLETQYF.

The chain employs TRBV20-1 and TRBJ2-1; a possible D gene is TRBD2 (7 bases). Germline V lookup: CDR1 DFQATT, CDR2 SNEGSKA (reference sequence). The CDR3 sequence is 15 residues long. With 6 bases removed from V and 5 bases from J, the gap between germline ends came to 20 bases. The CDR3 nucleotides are TGCAGTGCAAAAGAGGTAGGGGGGAGGGACAATGAGCAGTTCTTC. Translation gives CSAKEVGGRDNEQFF.

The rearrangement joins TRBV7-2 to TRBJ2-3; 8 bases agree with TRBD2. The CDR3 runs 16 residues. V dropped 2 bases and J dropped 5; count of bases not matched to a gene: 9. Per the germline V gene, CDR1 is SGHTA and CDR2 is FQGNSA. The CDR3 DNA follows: TGTGCCAGCAGCTTATCAGTTAGCGGGGTGGTAGATACGCAGTATTTT. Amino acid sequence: CASSLSVSGVVDTQYF.

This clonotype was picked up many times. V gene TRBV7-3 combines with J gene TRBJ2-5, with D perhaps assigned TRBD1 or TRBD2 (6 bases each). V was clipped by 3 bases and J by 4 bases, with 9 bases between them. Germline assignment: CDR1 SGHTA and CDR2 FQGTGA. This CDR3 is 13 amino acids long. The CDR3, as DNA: TGTGCCAGCAGCTTGGAGGGGGTAGAGACCCAGTACTTC. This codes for CASSLEGVETQYF. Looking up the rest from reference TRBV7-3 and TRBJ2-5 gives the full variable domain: GAGVSQTPSNKVTEKGKYVELRCDPISGHTALYWYRQSLGQGPEFLIYFQGTGAADDSGLPNDRFFAVRPEGSVSTLKIQRTERGDSAVYLCASSLEGVETQYFGPGTRLLVL.

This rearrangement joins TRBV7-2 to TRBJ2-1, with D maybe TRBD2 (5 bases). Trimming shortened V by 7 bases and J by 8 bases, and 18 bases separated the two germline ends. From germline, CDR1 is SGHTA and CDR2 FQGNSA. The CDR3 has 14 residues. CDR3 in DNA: TGTGCCAGCACCCAAGGAGGTCAAGTCCATGAGCAGTTCTTC. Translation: CASTQGGQVHEQFF.